The 15 T cell receptor beta chains below were found in one sample sequenced in a study of OX40 agonist ivuxolimab in advanced cancers. The library was prepared using the immunoSEQ multiplex PCR assay. TCRdb holds this immuneACCESS table with in-frame rearrangements only. Some clones are missing; in checked studies, unresolved V genes explain under half, and the rest has no known cause. Recorded for this sample are approximately 43,000 clones; around 92% of them occurred a single time. Under 0.65% of the sample is taken by the ten largest. Material: CD4+ or CD8+ T cells sorted from blood, obtained in a trial of the OX40 agonist ivuxolimab. These receptors came from an adult with an advanced solid tumor such as melanoma, head and neck, liver or kidney cancer.

V and J are TRBV6-5 and TRBJ2-4; 8 nucleotides agree with TRBD1. The CDR3 has 15 amino acids. Per germline, CDR1 MNHEY and CDR2 SVGAGI. V dropped 5 bases and J dropped 1; count of bases not matched to a gene: 4. As DNA, the CDR3 is TGTGCCAGCAGTCGACAGGGGAGCGCCAAAAACATTCAGTACTTC. Translation gives CASSRQGSAKNIQYF.

V gene TRBV7-2 combines with J gene TRBJ2-5; 9 bases line up with TRBD1. From germline, CDR1 is SGHTA and CDR2 FQGNSA. The junction had 9 bases not matched to a gene; V was cut back by 5 bases and J by 8 bases. This CDR3 is built from 14 residues. The CDR3: CASSTRGQGVTQYF. In DNA, the CDR3 is TGTGCCAGCAGCACAAGGGGACAGGGCGTAACCCAGTACTTC.

The chain employs TRBV5-6 and TRBJ1-2; no firm D call. This CDR3 contains 15 residues. The V and J ends lost 0 bases and 0 bases respectively, with 9 bases between them. Germline V gene sequence: CDR1 SGHDT, CDR2 YYEEEE. CDR3 in amino acids: CASSLVPGTNYGYTF. CDR3 bases: TGTGCCAGCAGCTTGGTTCCGGGAACTAACTATGGCTACACCTTC. Filled out from reference TRBV5-6 and TRBJ1-2, the complete variable domain reads DAGVTQSPTHLIKTRGQQVTLRCSPKSGHDTVSWYQQALGQGPQFIFQYYEEEERQRGNFPDRFSGHQFPNYSSELNVNALLLGDSALYLCASSLVPGTNYGYTFGSGTRLTVV.

This sequence joins TRBV5-1 and TRBJ1-1; 8 bases match TRBD1. The germline gives CDR1 SGHRS, CDR2 YFSETQ. V was clipped by 6 bases and J by 8 bases; unmatched bases: 12. This CDR3 spans 14 amino acids. The CDR3 bases are TGCGCCAGCAAAAACGCTGCCCAGGGGGCGGAAGCTTTCTTT. It is translated as CASKNAAQGAEAFF.

V and J are TRBV5-1 and TRBJ1-2, with D tentatively TRBD1 (5 bases). CDR3 size: 14 residues. Germline lookup yields CDR1 SGHRS and CDR2 YFSETQ. V gave up 4 bases and J gave up 5 bases, with 15 bases separating them. CDR3 coding DNA: TGCGCCAGCAGCCCCCTCACGGGGGAATATGGCTACACCTTC. This sequence encodes CASSPLTGEYGYTF.

The chain links TRBV9 to TRBJ2-3; 16 bases fit TRBD2. V dropped 4 bases and J dropped 1; count of bases not matched to a gene: 3. This CDR3 has 17 residues. Germline V lookup: CDR1 SGDLS, CDR2 YYNGEE. CDR3 sequence: CASSRGLAGGGTDTQYF. The CDR3 nucleotides read TGTGCCAGCAGCAGGGGACTAGCGGGGGGGGGCACAGATACGCAGTATTTT. Using reference TRBV9 and TRBJ2-3 for the parts outside the CDR3, the full variable domain is DSGVTQTPKHLITATGQRVTLRCSPRSGDLSVYWYQQSLDQGLQFLIQYYNGEERAKGNILERFSAQQFPDLHSELNLSSLELGDSALYFCASSRGLAGGGTDTQYFGPGTRLTVL.

The genes are TRBV19 and TRBJ2-2, with D unresolved. Deletions cut 0 bases from V and 4 bases from J, with 6 bases between. Germline V CDR1 and CDR2: LNHDA, SQIVND (reference sequence). The CDR3 has 14 residues. DNA of the CDR3: TGTGCCAGTAGTATAGATGCCCCCACCGGGGAGCTGTTTTTT. It encodes CASSIDAPTGELFF.

This rearrangement joins TRBV9 to TRBJ1-2; unclear D gene. This CDR3 contains 13 residues. Germline CDR1 SGDLS, CDR2 YYNGEE. V lost 0 bases and J 8 bases, leaving 11 bases between the germline ends. This CDR3 is CASSVAEFGGYTF. As DNA, the CDR3 is TGTGCCAGCAGCGTAGCCGAGTTTGGAGGCTACACCTTC. Supplemented by reference TRBV9 and TRBJ1-2, the full variable domain reads DSGVTQTPKHLITATGQRVTLRCSPRSGDLSVYWYQQSLDQGLQFLIQYYNGEERAKGNILERFSAQQFPDLHSELNLSSLELGDSALYFCASSVAEFGGYTFGSGTRLTVV.

The chain carries TRBV18 and TRBJ1-4; 7 bases align to TRBD1. Trimming took 3 bases from V and 4 from J; bases not matched to a gene: 8. CDR3 length: 16 amino acids. Germline V gives CDR1 KGHSH, CDR2 LQKENI. CDR3 sequence: CASSPSGGQNNEKLFF. CDR3 bases: TGTGCCAGCTCACCGTCTGGGGGACAGAATAATGAAAAACTGTTTTTT.

The gene calls are TRBV5-1 and TRBJ2-4; D unclear. V gave up 4 bases and J gave up 1 base, with 12 bases separating them. Germline V CDR1 and CDR2: SGHRS, YFSETQ. The CDR3 length is 15 residues. CDR3 nucleotides: TGCGCCAGCAGCAAAGGAGTCGGCGCCAAAAACATTCAGTACTTC. This codes for CASSKGVGAKNIQYF.

The chain employs TRBV5-4 and TRBJ2-7; perhaps TRBD1 as D (6 bases). The germline gives CDR1 SGHNT, CDR2 YYREEE (reference sequence). CDR3 length: 14 amino acids. The germline V and J ends were trimmed by 1 base and 2 bases, with 10 bases remaining between them. The CDR3 region is CASSLPGETYEQYF. CDR3 in DNA: TGTGCCAGCAGCTTGCCAGGGGAAACCTACGAGCAGTACTTC. Filled out from reference TRBV5-4 and TRBJ2-7, the complete variable domain reads ETGVTQSPTHLIKTRGQQVTLRCSSQSGHNTVSWYQQALGQGPQFIFQYYREEENGRGNFPPRFSGLQFPNYSSELNVNALELDDSALYLCASSLPGETYEQYFGPGTRLTVT.

This clone has more than one count but fewer than ten. The chain links TRBV18 to TRBJ1-1; maybe TRBD1 (6 bases). Germline CDR1 reads KGHSH; CDR2 reads LQKENI. Trimming removed 6 bases at V and 5 bases at J, with 16 bases between. The CDR3 is made up of 14 amino acids. The CDR3 DNA follows: TGTGCCAGCTCTACGCGGGGGGCGGAAACTGAAGCTTTCTTT. Its translation is CASSTRGAETEAFF.

V gene TRBV12-5 combines with J gene TRBJ1-5, with no clear D. The CDR3 is 13 residues long. Trimming took off 3 bases at V and 1 base at J, with 4 bases between the two ends. From germline, CDR1 is LGHNT and CDR2 FRNRAP. The CDR3 reads CASGLESNQPQHF. The CDR3 DNA reads TGTGCTAGTGGTTTAGAAAGCAATCAGCCCCAGCATTTT.

The V gene is TRBV7-2, the J gene TRBJ1-5; D unclear. V lost 3 bases to trimming and J lost 10 bases, with 10 bases between them. The germline V gene encodes CDR1 SGHTA and CDR2 FQGNSA. The CDR3 spans 12 residues. The CDR3 region has the DNA TGTGCCAGCAGCTTTGACTACCATCCCCAGCATTTT. This codes for CASSFDYHPQHF.

This chain connects TRBV19 to TRBJ1-4, with 10 bases lining up with TRBD1. The trim removed 4 bases at V and 8 bases at J, leaving 7 bases unmatched. The CDR3 has 15 residues. CDR1 is LNHDA and CDR2 is SQIVND in the germline V gene (reference sequence). CDR3 nucleotides: TGTGCCAGTAGTAACCGGGACAGGGGCCAGGAAAAACTGTTTTTT. This gives the protein CASSNRDRGQEKLFF.